This T cell receptor (beta chain) stems from a study of cytomegalovirus exposure and HLA in healthy donors. Across the whole study: In a previous analysis, 117 million unique TCR beta sequences were found from approximately 180 million T cells.

The study, taken as a whole, reports: An apparent linkage of common viral pathogens to several of the most significant clusters emerged in a later analysis. CMV antigen specificity of three CMV-associated chains was confirmed in vitro. Reports indicate that TCR beta sequences accurately predicted the HLA-A and HLA-B alleles of most subjects.

This CDR3 has 14 amino acids. Germline V gives CDR1 SGHRS, CDR2 YFSETQ. Trimming stripped 0 bases from V and 2 bases from J, with 7 bases between. About this clone: Its antigen is unknown.

Researchers ran the PCR with 60 Vbeta and 13 Jbeta primers. Using immunoSEQ multiplex PCR, the repertoire was profiled, and TCRdb retains in-frame clones only, with some absent. This sample carries about 200,000 clones, around 78% of them seen once, and the ten largest clones take approximately 2%. The receptor comes from a man aged 25 to 45 in good health and CMV-seronegative. This chain joins TRBV5-1 and TRBJ2-3; D unresolved. Specimen: PBMCs. The CDR3 bases are TGCGCCAGCAGCTTGGTTGTAGACACAGATACGCAGTATTTT. Its translation is CASSLVVDTDTQYF.